This T cell receptor (beta chain) stems from a study of blood T cells in healthy people across ages. Through a sample-barcoded 5' primer and a J-beta primer mix, a second PCR was run for roughly 6 to 12 cycles. TCRdb ran MiXCR on the 5' RACE reads and lists one entry per CDR3 protein. There are roughly 700,000 distinct CDR3 sequences in the sample; around 32% occur only once, and 15% lies in the top ten. Each donor was a healthy Caucasian individual from Russia, aged roughly 6 to 90. Study outcomes and limitations: Researchers judged that diversity estimates from one million T cells fell short of true values. CMV infection status of these donors was not known. Age advanced and TCR beta diversity per million T cells fell, roughly linearly.

This clonotype showed up many times. Its antigen is currently unknown. The CDR3 loop spans 15 amino acids. Between the trimmed V and J ends, which lost 4 bases and 9 bases, there was a span of 22 bases. In germline, CDR1 is LGHNA, CDR2 YNFKEQ. The chain links TRBV4-2 to TRBJ2-7; D unclear. The material sequenced was blood. The TCR originated in a woman over 75 in good health. Here the CDR3 reads CASSLGSDPPVGQYF. DNA of the CDR3: TGTGCCAGCAGCCTCGGATCCGACCCACCGGTTGGGCAGTACTTC.